This T cell receptor beta chain was retrieved from a study of blood T cell repertoires in COVID-19. Study overall: Samples taken during acute and convalescent COVID-19 were collected in the United States, Italy and Spain. The cDNA or gDNA used as material had been derived from T cells, B-cell-depleted T cells, or PBMCs.

CDR1 is LNHDA, CDR2 SQIVND, per germline (reference sequence). This CDR3 is built from 14 residues. During active infection, Seattle patients enrolled and were then monitored through disease. Authors' analysis steps: How many nucleated cells were present was estimated from reference gene primer amplification. Some clones are missing from TCRdb's copy, which holds only in-frame ones; the method was immunoSEQ multiplex PCR. That table supplies the V and J calls and clone size; D and trimming were determined from the DNA. The repertoire has some 200,000 clones, 83% of them found once; the top ten carry roughly 1.2%.

This chain uses TRBV19 with TRBJ1-2; no definite D call. Specimen: peripheral blood. The receptor comes from a woman in her twenties or thirties with COVID-19, enrolled during active disease. CDR3 nucleotide sequence: TGTGCTAAGGCGGGCAGCCACTCTAACTATGGCTACACCTTC. It encodes CAKAGSHSNYGYTF.